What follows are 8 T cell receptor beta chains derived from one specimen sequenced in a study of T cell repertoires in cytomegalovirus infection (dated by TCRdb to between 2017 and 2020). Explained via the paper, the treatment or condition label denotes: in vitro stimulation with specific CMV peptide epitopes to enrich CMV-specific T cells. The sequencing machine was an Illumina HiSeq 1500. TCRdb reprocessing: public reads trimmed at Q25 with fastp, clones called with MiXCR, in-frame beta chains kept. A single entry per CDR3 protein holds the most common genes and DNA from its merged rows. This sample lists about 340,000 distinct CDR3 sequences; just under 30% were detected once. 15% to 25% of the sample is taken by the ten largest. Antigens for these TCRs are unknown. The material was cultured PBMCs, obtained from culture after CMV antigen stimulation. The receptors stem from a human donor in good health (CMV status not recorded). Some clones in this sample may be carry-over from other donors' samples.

CDR3 nucleotide sequence: TGTGCCATCAGAACCCCTACCGGACAGGGAGCTAACTATGGCTACACCTTC. This translates into CAIRTPTGQGANYGYTF. V usage is TRBV10-3 and J usage is TRBJ1-2; 8 positions match TRBD1. Germline lookup yields CDR1 ENHRY and CDR2 SYGVKD. V lost 6 bases, J lost 0 bases, and 12 bases stayed unmatched. The CDR3 is made up of 17 amino acids.

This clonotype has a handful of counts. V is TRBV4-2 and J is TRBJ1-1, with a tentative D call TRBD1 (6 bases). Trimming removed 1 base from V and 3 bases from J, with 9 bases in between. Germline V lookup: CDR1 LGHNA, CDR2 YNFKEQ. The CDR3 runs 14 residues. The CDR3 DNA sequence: TGTGCCAGCAGCCAAGTTTACAGGGACACTGAAGCTTTCTTT. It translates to CASSQVYRDTEAFF.

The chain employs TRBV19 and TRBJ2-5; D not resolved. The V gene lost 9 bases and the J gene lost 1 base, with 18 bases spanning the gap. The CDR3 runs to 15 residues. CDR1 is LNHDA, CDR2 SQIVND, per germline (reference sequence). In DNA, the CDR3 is TGTGCCAGCCAGCGAAGGGCCGCGTCCCAAGAGACCCAGTACTTC. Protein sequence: CASQRRAASQETQYF.

CDR3 loop: CASKAISRNTIYF. CDR3 nucleotides: TGTGCCAGCAAAGCCATAAGTCGGAACACCATATATTTT. The chain is built from TRBV11-2 and TRBJ1-3; unclear D gene. Germline CDR1 is SGHAT and CDR2 is FQNNGV. This CDR3 is 13 amino acids long. The V gene lost 7 bases and the J gene lost 7 bases, with 14 bases spanning the gap.

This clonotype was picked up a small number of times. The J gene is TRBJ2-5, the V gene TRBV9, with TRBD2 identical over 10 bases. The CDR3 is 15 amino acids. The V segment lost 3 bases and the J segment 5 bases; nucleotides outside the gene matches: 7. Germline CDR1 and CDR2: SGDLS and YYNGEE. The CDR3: CASSGSGRFWETQYF. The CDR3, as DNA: TGTGCCAGCAGCGGTAGCGGGAGGTTCTGGGAGACCCAGTACTTC.

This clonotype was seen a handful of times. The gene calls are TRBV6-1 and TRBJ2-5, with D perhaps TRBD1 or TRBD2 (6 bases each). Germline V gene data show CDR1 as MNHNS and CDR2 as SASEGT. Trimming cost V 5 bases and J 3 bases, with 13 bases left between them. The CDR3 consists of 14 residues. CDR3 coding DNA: TGTGCCAGCAGTTGGGGGGCAGGGGAAGAGACCCAGTACTTC. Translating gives CASSWGAGEETQYF.

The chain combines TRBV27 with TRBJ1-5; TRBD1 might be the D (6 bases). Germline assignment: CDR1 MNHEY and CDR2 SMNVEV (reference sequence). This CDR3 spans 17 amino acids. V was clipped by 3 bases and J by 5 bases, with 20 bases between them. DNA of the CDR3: TGTGCCAGCAGTTTCTCGGTCTACGGACAGATCTATCAGCCCCAGCATTTT. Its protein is CASSFSVYGQIYQPQHF.

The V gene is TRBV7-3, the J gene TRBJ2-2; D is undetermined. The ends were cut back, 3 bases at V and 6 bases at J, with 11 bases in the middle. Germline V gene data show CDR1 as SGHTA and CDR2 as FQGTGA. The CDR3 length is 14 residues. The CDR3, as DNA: TGTGCCAGCAGCTTGTTGCCAGGAGCCGGGGAGCTGTTTTTT. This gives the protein CASSLLPGAGELFF.